This T cell receptor (beta chain) was obtained from a study of cytomegalovirus exposure and HLA in healthy donors. On the study more broadly: An earlier analysis identified 117 million unique TCR beta sequences in about 170 million T cells.

V trimming: 4 bases; J trimming: 6 bases; junction bases outside the gene matches: 13. CDR3 length equals 15 residues. Germline V gene data show CDR1 as SQVTM and CDR2 as ANQGSEA. Study-level results: It was assumed in the presence/absence analyses that sequencing depth was roughly uniform across donors. In vitro data verified three CMV-associated chains as specific for CMV antigens. For TCR beta chains, V- and J-gene trimming was later linked to a missense DCLRE1C variant.

Vbeta (60) and Jbeta (13) primers were used in the PCR. Data came from immunoSEQ multiplex PCR; TCRdb stores just in-frame clones and leaves some out. The sample has around 20,000 clones, more than 60% seen once; the top ten hold roughly 3.5%. This clone came up a few times. Antigen unknown. This sequence originates from a man younger than 30 in good health and CMV-seronegative. The sample consisted of PBMCs. The V and J genes are TRBV29-1 and TRBJ2-7, with 9 bases fitting TRBD2. DNA for the CDR3: TGCAGCGTTGTTGCGCAGCGGGGGGTAGGGGGCGAGCAGTACTTC. Encoded protein: CSVVAQRGVGGEQYF.